The clone carrying this T cell receptor beta chain was detected once. The entry originates in a study of control samples from healthy donors and cancer patients. J was trimmed by 6 bases and V by 4 bases; bases with no gene match: 9. Germline CDR1 reads SGDLS; CDR2 reads YYNGEE. The CDR3 has 15 amino acids. Clones were sequenced by immunoSEQ multiplex PCR, and TCRdb holds only the in-frame ones, with some missing. The sample has approximately 150,000 clones; roughly nine tenths are singletons. The clonotype originates from a young man in good health. Material: blood. J is TRBJ2-1 and V is TRBV9; 8 positions match TRBD2. The CDR3 coding sequence is TGTGCCAGCAGCCGAGGACTAGCTAAGCCCAATGAGCAGTTCTTC. It is translated as CASSRGLAKPNEQFF.